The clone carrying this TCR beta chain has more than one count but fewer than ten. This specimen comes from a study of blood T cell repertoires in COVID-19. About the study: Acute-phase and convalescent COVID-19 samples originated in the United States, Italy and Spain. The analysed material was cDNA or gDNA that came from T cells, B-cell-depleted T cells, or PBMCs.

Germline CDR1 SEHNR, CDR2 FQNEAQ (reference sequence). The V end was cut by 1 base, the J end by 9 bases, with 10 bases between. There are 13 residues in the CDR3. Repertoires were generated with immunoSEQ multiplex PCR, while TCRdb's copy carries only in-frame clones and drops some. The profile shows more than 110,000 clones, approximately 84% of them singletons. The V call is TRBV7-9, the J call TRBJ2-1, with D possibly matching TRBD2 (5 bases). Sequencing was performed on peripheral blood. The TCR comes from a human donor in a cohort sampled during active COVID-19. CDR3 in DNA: TGTGCCAGCAGCTTAGGGATAGAGGGTGAGCAGTTCTTC. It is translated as CASSLGIEGEQFF. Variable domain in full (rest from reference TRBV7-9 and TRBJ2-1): DTGVSQNPRHKITKRGQNVTFRCDPISEHNRLYWYRQTLGQGPEFLTYFQNEAQLEKSRLLSDRFSAERPKGSFSTLEIQRTEQGDSAMYLCASSLGIEGEQFFGPGTRLTVL.